The subject of this entry is one T cell receptor (beta chain). The data were produced by immunoSEQ multiplex PCR, yet TCRdb's version contains in-frame clones alone and is incomplete. The sample consists of about 84,000 clones, around 91% of them appearing once. This sample is drawn from a study of control samples from healthy donors and cancer patients. V was pared by 2 bases and J by 4 bases, with 11 bases of the junction left unmatched. The CDR3 has 16 residues. The germline V gene encodes CDR1 SGHDT and CDR2 YYEEEE. This chain uses TRBV5-6 with TRBJ1-2; 7 bases line up with TRBD1. Sample: blood. The TCR comes from a man younger than 40 in good health. CDR3: CASSLGSTGEVYGYTF. The DNA of the CDR3 is TGTGCCAGCAGCTTAGGGTCAACAGGGGAGGTCTATGGCTACACCTTC.